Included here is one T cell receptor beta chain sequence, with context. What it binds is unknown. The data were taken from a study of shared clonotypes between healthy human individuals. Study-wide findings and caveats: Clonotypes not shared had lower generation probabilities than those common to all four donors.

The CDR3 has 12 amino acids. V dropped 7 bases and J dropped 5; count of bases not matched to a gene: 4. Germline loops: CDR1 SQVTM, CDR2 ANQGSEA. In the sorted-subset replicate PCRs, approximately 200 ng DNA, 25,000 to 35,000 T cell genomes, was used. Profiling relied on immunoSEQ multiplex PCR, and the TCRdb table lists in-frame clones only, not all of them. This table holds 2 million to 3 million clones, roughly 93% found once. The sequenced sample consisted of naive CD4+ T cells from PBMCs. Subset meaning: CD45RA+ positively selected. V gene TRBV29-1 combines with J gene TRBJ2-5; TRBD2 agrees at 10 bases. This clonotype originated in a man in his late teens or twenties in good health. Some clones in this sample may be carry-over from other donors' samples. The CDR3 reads CSGAGGRETQYF. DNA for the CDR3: TGCAGCGGAGCGGGAGGGCGGGAGACCCAGTACTTC.